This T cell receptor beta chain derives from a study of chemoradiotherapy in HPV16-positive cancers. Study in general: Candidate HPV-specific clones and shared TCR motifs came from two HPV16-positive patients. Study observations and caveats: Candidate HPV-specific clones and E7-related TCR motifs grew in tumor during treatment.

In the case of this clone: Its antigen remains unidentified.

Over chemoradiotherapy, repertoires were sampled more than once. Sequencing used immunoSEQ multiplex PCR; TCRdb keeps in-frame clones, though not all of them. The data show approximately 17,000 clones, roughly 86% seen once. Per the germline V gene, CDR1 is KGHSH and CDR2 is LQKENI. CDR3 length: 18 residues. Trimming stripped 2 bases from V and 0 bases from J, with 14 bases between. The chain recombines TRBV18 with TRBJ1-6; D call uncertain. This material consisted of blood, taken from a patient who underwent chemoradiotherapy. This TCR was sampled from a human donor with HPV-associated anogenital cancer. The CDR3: CASSPSALPSSYNSPLHF. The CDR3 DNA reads TGTGCCAGCTCACCATCGGCGCTCCCTAGCTCCTATAATTCACCCCTCCACTTT. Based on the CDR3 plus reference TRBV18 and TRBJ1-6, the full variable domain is NAGVMQNPRHLVRRRGQEARLRCSPMKGHSHVYWYRQLPEEGLKFMVYLQKENIIDESGMPKERFSAEFPKEGPSILRIQQVVRGDSAAYFCASSPSALPSSYNSPLHFGNGTRLTVT.